A selection of T cell receptor beta chains follows, all from one sample in a study of technical replicates of blood from a few donors. Assay: immunoSEQ multiplex PCR; the TCRdb copy retains only in-frame clones and omits some. The table shows nearly 80,000 clones, with 85% to 95% occurring only once. The sequenced sample consisted of T cells isolated from PBMCs. These receptors originate from a human donor in good health. CDR3s include the opening cysteine and the closing phenylalanine or tryptophan. Each record gives: CDR3 protein, CDR3 DNA, CDR3 length, V gene, D gene, clone size, J gene. A D gene is named only where the DNA matches it firmly. Expanded clones get a size class; other rows say once, few or many, or leave the size out.

cdr3_aa: CASSLATGGRAHNEQFF; cdr3_nt: TGCGCCAGCAGCTTGGCCACCGGCGGGAGGGCCCACAATGAGCAGTTCTTC; cdr3_length: 17; v_call: TRBV5-1; d_call: TRBD2; clone_size: -; j_call: TRBJ2-1
cdr3_aa: CASSLGLIYEQYF; cdr3_nt: TGCGCCAGCAGCTTGGGACTGATTTACGAGCAGTACTTC; cdr3_length: 13; v_call: TRBV5-1; d_call: -; clone_size: -; j_call: TRBJ2-7
cdr3_aa: CASSDGTSGTYEQYF; cdr3_nt: TGTGCCAGTAGTGATGGGACTAGCGGGACCTACGAGCAGTACTTC; cdr3_length: 15; v_call: TRBV19; d_call: TRBD2; clone_size: once; j_call: TRBJ2-7
cdr3_aa: CASRPTALNTEAFF; cdr3_nt: TGTGCCAGCAGGCCGACAGCGTTGAACACTGAAGCTTTCTTT; cdr3_length: 14; v_call: TRBV6-6; d_call: -; clone_size: -; j_call: TRBJ1-1
cdr3_aa: CASSRIRGGATNEKLFF; cdr3_nt: TGTGCCAGCAGTCGGATCAGAGGGGGGGCAACTAATGAAAAACTGTTTTTT; cdr3_length: 17; v_call: TRBV4-2; d_call: -; clone_size: -; j_call: TRBJ1-4
cdr3_aa: CASSQVQFTGVFYEQYF; cdr3_nt: TGCGCCAGCAGCCAAGTCCAATTTACAGGGGTCTTTTACGAGCAGTACTTC; cdr3_length: 17; v_call: TRBV4-1; d_call: TRBD1; clone_size: -; j_call: TRBJ2-7
cdr3_aa: CASSVVRKEANTEAFF; cdr3_nt: TGTGCCAGCAGCGTAGTGCGTAAAGAGGCGAACACTGAAGCTTTCTTT; cdr3_length: 16; v_call: TRBV9; d_call: -; clone_size: -; j_call: TRBJ1-1
cdr3_aa: CASSPGQGLAGIKF; cdr3_nt: TGTGCCAGCTCACCAGGACAGGGACTAGCGGGAATTAAGTTC; cdr3_length: 14; v_call: TRBV18; d_call: TRBD2; clone_size: -; j_call: TRBJ2-7
cdr3_aa: CASSLGGRGFADTQYF; cdr3_nt: TGTGCCAGCAGCTTGGGAGGGAGAGGATTTGCAGATACGCAGTATTTT; cdr3_length: 16; v_call: TRBV5-4; d_call: -; clone_size: -; j_call: TRBJ2-3
cdr3_aa: CASSYREDTEAFF; cdr3_nt: TGTGCCAGCAGTTACAGGGAGGACACTGAAGCTTTCTTT; cdr3_length: 13; v_call: TRBV6-5; d_call: -; clone_size: -; j_call: TRBJ1-1
cdr3_aa: CASSPLGTGFGNTIYF; cdr3_nt: TGTGCCAGCTCACCATTGGGGACAGGGTTCGGAAACACCATATATTTT; cdr3_length: 16; v_call: TRBV18; d_call: TRBD1; clone_size: -; j_call: TRBJ1-3
cdr3_aa: CASSDRAHEKLFF; cdr3_nt: TGTGCTAGCAGTGACAGGGCCCATGAAAAACTGTTTTTT; cdr3_length: 13; v_call: TRBV7-7; d_call: TRBD1; clone_size: -; j_call: TRBJ1-4
cdr3_aa: CAWSGLSLHEQFF; cdr3_nt: TGTGCCTGGAGTGGACTGTCGCTACATGAGCAGTTCTTC; cdr3_length: 13; v_call: TRBV30; d_call: -; clone_size: -; j_call: TRBJ2-1
cdr3_aa: CAWSLTVGESPLHF; cdr3_nt: TGTGCCTGGAGTTTAACGGTTGGGGAGTCACCCCTCCACTTT; cdr3_length: 14; v_call: TRBV30; d_call: -; clone_size: -; j_call: TRBJ1-6